This TCR beta chain was documented in a study of T cell repertoires in cytomegalovirus infection. This clonotype showed up many times. Its specificity is unknown. Each CDR3 protein is one row after TCRdb ran MiXCR on the reads. The table includes a few hundred thousand distinct CDR3 sequences, approximately 32% detected once. Findings and limits, study-wide: Cumulative public TCR beta family frequency identified CMV carriers with the relevant HLA.

The CDR3 has 16 residues. Trimming stripped 2 bases from V and 0 bases from J, with 11 bases between. CDR1 is SGHVS, CDR2 FQNEAQ, per germline. The sample here was cultured PBMCs, taken from culture after CMV antigen stimulation. J is TRBJ1-5 and V is TRBV7-8, with D possibly TRBD1 on 6 matching bases. The source is a human donor in good health (CMV status not recorded). Some clones in this sample may be carry-over from other donors' samples. This CDR3 is CASSLSRGYSNQPQHF. CDR3 nucleotides: TGTGCCAGCAGCTTATCGAGGGGGTATAGCAATCAGCCCCAGCATTTT.